This T cell receptor beta chain was captured by sequencing in a study of blood T cell repertoires in COVID-19. Background on the study: Sources were T cells, B-cell-depleted T cells, or PBMCs; the material itself was cDNA or gDNA.

V lost 0 bases and J 2 bases, leaving 12 bases between the germline ends. The CDR3 totals 16 residues. Germline V gene sequence: CDR1 LNHNV, CDR2 YYDKDF (reference sequence). Assay: immunoSEQ multiplex PCR; the TCRdb copy retains only in-frame clones and omits some. Counted here are approximately 300,000 clones, around 92% occurring once; the ten biggest clones make up roughly 6.5%. The V gene is TRBV15, the J gene TRBJ2-3; TRBD1 is a possible D gene (6 bases). This clonotype was sampled from a man younger than 35 who had recovered from COVID-19. The sample taken for sequencing was peripheral blood. CDR3 loop: CATSRDVSGATDTQYF. Written as DNA, the CDR3 is TGTGCCACCAGCAGAGATGTGTCAGGGGCCACAGATACGCAGTATTTT.